Below, 8 T cell receptor beta chains from the same sample are listed, as sequenced in a study of blood T cells in healthy people across ages. For the second PCR, which ran for about 7 to 12 cycles, a sample-barcoded 5' primer and a J-beta primer mix were used. TCRdb passed the 5' RACE reads through MiXCR, listing each CDR3 protein once. The sample yields approximately 730,000 distinct CDR3 sequences, roughly 45% seen once. The sample comprised blood. All receptors derive from a woman between 55 and 75 years old in good health.

About this clonotype: A much more abundant neighbour one base away suggests this may be a read error. The chain joins TRBV15 to TRBJ2-5; 9 bases map to TRBD1. The CDR3 runs 15 residues. The germline gives CDR1 LNHNV, CDR2 YYDKDF (reference sequence). After removal of 2 bases from V and 13 bases from J, the junction contained 14 bases not matched to a gene. CDR3 DNA: TGTGCCACCAGCAGAAAAGGACAGGGGCTCTATCAGCGGTACTTC. It encodes CATSRKGQGLYQRYF. Complete variable domain (other parts from reference TRBV15 and TRBJ2-5): DAMVIQNPRYQVTQFGKPVTLSCSQTLNHNVMYWYQQKSSQAPKLLFHYYDKDFNNEADTPDNFQSRRPNTSFCFLDIRSPGLGDTAMYLCATSRKGQGLYQRYFGPGTRLLVL.

On this clonotype itself: Germline and junction disagree at one end, which may indicate a read error. The rearrangement links TRBV2 to TRBJ2-4, with TRBD1 identical over 9 bases. The J call could be wrong; TRBJ2-5 is a better fit for the DNA end. Germline CDR1 and CDR2: SNHLY and FYNNEI. This CDR3 is 14 amino acids long. The CDR3 sequence is CVSSNRGRRETQYF. The CDR3, as DNA: TGTGTCAGCAGTAACAGGGGGCGCAGGGAGACCCAGTACTTC.

V usage is TRBV4-1 and J usage is TRBJ1-4; D possibly corresponds to TRBD1 (6 bases). The CDR3 contains 17 residues. Deletions cut 0 bases from V and 4 bases from J, with 15 bases between. Looked up from germline, CDR1 is MGHRA and CDR2 is YSYEKL. CDR3 sequence (DNA): TGCGCCAGCAGCCAAGAGGGATCGAGGGGGATTAATGAAAAACTGTTTTTT. It codes for CASSQEGSRGINEKLFF.

This clonotype was seen just once. The CDR3 sequence is CASSGLDYSNNSPLHF. CDR3 sequence (DNA): TGTGCCAGCAGTGGCCTGGACTACAGCAATAATTCACCCCTCCACTTT. The chain uses TRBV7-9 and TRBJ1-6; D not certain. Trimming left V 6 bases short and J 5 bases short, with 17 bases between. The CDR3 has 16 residues. Germline lookup yields CDR1 SEHNR and CDR2 FQNEAQ (reference sequence). The variable domain in full, completed from reference TRBV7-9 and TRBJ1-6, reads DTGVSQNPRHKITKRGQNVTFRCDPISEHNRLYWYRQTLGQGPEFLTYFQNEAQLEKSRLLSDRFSAERPKGSFSTLEIQRTEQGDSAMYLCASSGLDYSNNSPLHFGNGTRLTVT.

This chain joins TRBV25-1 and TRBJ1-2; possible D gene TRBD1, 6 bases. Per germline, CDR1 MGHDK and CDR2 SYGVNS. With 7 bases removed from V and 0 bases from J, the gap between germline ends came to 15 bases. The CDR3 has 15 residues. The CDR3: CASNGGAQANYGYTF. In nucleotides, the CDR3 is TGTGCCAGCAATGGGGGGGCCCAAGCTAACTATGGCTACACCTTC.

This clonotype was detected a few times. The chain couples TRBV29-1 to TRBJ1-4; TRBD1 is a possible D gene (5 bases). CDR1 is SQVTM, CDR2 ANQGSEA, per germline. The CDR3 is 15 amino acids. Deletions cut 4 bases from V and 1 base from J, with 13 bases between. CDR3 sequence (DNA): TGCAGCGTTGTAATCCGGGGCCGAACTAATGAAAAACTGTTTTTT. Protein: CSVVIRGRTNEKLFF.

In its sample, this clonotype was seen a few times. This sequence joins TRBV20-1 and TRBJ2-3; D possibly corresponds to TRBD2 (6 bases). The CDR3 has 14 amino acids. Trimming took 0 bases from V and 6 from J, leaving 13 bases between them. CDR1 is DFQATT and CDR2 is SNEGSKA in the germline V gene (reference sequence). The CDR3 region has the DNA TGCAGTGCTAGAGAAGGTGGGGGGTATGATACGCAGTATTTT. It specifies CSAREGGGYDTQYF.

The table lists this clonotype with a few counts. V is TRBV7-3 and J is TRBJ2-1; D may correspond to TRBD1 or TRBD2 (5 bases each). The CDR3 covers 16 residues. V shed 2 bases and J shed 3 bases, with 14 bases lying between them. Per germline, CDR1 SGHTA and CDR2 FQGTGA. This CDR3 reads CASSLGLGVDYNEQFF. DNA for the CDR3: TGTGCCAGCAGCTTAGGTTTGGGGGTCGACTACAATGAGCAGTTCTTC.